The 14 T cell receptor beta chains below all came from one sample that was sequenced in a study of cytomegalovirus exposure and HLA in healthy donors. The PCR used 60 Vbeta and 13 Jbeta primers. Data came from immunoSEQ multiplex PCR; TCRdb stores just in-frame clones and leaves some out. The sample lists 50,000 to 75,000 clones; 65% to 90% were seen once. The sequenced material came from PBMCs. All receptors derive from a human donor in good health.

As for this clone: The germline gene is not matched at one end of the junction; a read error may be the cause. This sequence joins TRBV7-9 and TRBJ2-3; maybe TRBD2 (7 bases). CDR1 and CDR2 (germline): SEHNR, FQNEAQ (reference sequence). The length of the CDR3 is 17 residues. The CDR3 nucleotides are TGTTCCAGCAGCTCTCCTACCACCGGGGGGCGGGGGGATACGCAGTATTTT. Translated, it gives CSSSSPTTGGRGDTQYF.

This rearrangement joins TRBV7-6 to TRBJ2-7; no definite D call. Deletions cut 5 bases from V and 1 base from J, with 15 bases between. Looked up from germline, CDR1 is SGHVS and CDR2 is FNYEAQ. The CDR3 totals 15 residues. The CDR3 nucleotides are TGTGCCAGCAGCCCAGAGGTCAGCCATTCCTACGAGCAGTACTTC. It translates to CASSPEVSHSYEQYF. Full variable domain (rest looked up from reference TRBV7-6 and TRBJ2-7): GAGVSQSPRYKVTKRGQDVALRCDPISGHVSLYWYRQALGQGPEFLTYFNYEAQQDKSGLPNDRFSAERPEGSISTLTIQRTEQRDSAMYRCASSPEVSHSYEQYFGPGTRLTVT.

The table lists this clone with a few counts. This rearrangement joins TRBV6-5 to TRBJ2-1, with D perhaps TRBD1 (6 bases). V was trimmed by 10 bases and J by 6 bases, leaving 19 bases between them. The CDR3 runs 14 residues. Germline CDR1 is MNHEY and CDR2 is SVGAGI. The DNA for the CDR3 is TGTGCCATCACCGAAGGGGGACACCCCAATGAGCAGTTCTTC. It encodes CAITEGGHPNEQFF.

This clone has only one observation. The chain recombines TRBV7-2 with TRBJ2-5, with D uncertain. The J call may be mistaken, given a closer DNA end match to TRBJ2-7. From germline, CDR1 is SGHTA and CDR2 FQGNSA. CDR3 length: 13 amino acids. This CDR3 is CASSPRRRYEQYF. In DNA, the CDR3 is TGTGCCAGCAGCCCACGTCGCAGGTACGAGCAGTACTTC.

V is TRBV19 and J is TRBJ1-2; D gene uncertain. The CDR3 totals 14 residues. Germline V gene data show CDR1 as LNHDA and CDR2 as SQIVND (reference sequence). V lost 3 bases and J 3 bases, leaving 11 bases between the germline ends. In DNA form, the CDR3 reads TGTGCCAGTAGTATTCCCGCAGACTACTATGGCTACACCTTC. This translates into CASSIPADYYGYTF.

The chain employs TRBV5-4 and TRBJ1-3; D possibly corresponds to TRBD1 (6 bases). V was cut by 4 bases and J by 3 bases, with 14 bases left in between. Germline-derived CDR1 and CDR2 are SGHNT and YYREEE (reference sequence). This CDR3 is built from 15 residues. Written as DNA, the CDR3 is TGTGCCAGCAGCCGCAGGGGAAATCTTGGAAACACCATATATTTT. Translating gives CASSRRGNLGNTIYF.

The chain joins TRBV18 to TRBJ2-3; D not certain. There are 15 residues in the CDR3. Germline loops: CDR1 KGHSH, CDR2 LQKENI. Between the trimmed V and J ends, which lost 3 bases and 2 bases, there was a span of 12 bases. The CDR3 DNA follows: TGTGCCAGCTCACCCTTTGGCGGAAACACAGATACGCAGTATTTT. It is translated as CASSPFGGNTDTQYF. The whole variable domain, remainder taken from reference TRBV18 and TRBJ2-3, is NAGVMQNPRHLVRRRGQEARLRCSPMKGHSHVYWYRQLPEEGLKFMVYLQKENIIDESGMPKERFSAEFPKEGPSILRIQQVVRGDSAAYFCASSPFGGNTDTQYFGPGTRLTVL.

This clone was detected a few times. This chain links TRBV7-6 with TRBJ2-7; 10 bases are shared with TRBD1. There are 14 residues in the CDR3. V lost 5 bases, J lost 3 bases, and 4 bases stayed unmatched. The germline gives CDR1 SGHVS, CDR2 FNYEAQ. This CDR3 reads CASSLGQGGYEQYF. In DNA form, the CDR3 reads TGTGCCAGCAGCCTCGGACAGGGGGGCTACGAGCAGTACTTC.

J is TRBJ2-3 and V is TRBV9; 9 nucleotides agree with TRBD2. The CDR3 is 16 residues long. Per the germline V gene, CDR1 is SGDLS and CDR2 is YYNGEE. Trimming cost V 4 bases and J 2 bases; bases outside gene matches: 8. This chain's CDR3 is CASSLSSGVHTDTQYF. The CDR3 nucleotides are TGTGCCAGCAGCTTATCTAGCGGGGTGCACACAGATACGCAGTATTTT.

The chain recombines TRBV7-2 with TRBJ2-7, with 9 positions matching TRBD1. Germline trimming cut 4 bases from V and 4 bases from J; bases unmatched to any gene: 8. The CDR3 loop spans 15 amino acids. Germline values: CDR1 SGHTA, CDR2 FQGNSA. The CDR3 region is CASSSTGTGLYEQYF. The CDR3 DNA reads as TGTGCCAGCAGCTCAACCGGGACAGGGCTTTACGAGCAGTACTTC.

The V gene is TRBV6-1, the J gene TRBJ1-5; perhaps TRBD1 as D (6 bases). V was pared by 4 bases and J by 4 bases, with 14 bases between. The CDR3 runs 15 residues. The germline CDR1 and CDR2 sequences are MNHNS and SASEGT. The CDR3 region has the DNA TGTGCCAGCAGTGTCACAGGGATTGGGAATCAGCCCCAGCATTTT. Encoded protein: CASSVTGIGNQPQHF.

This clone occurred once. V is TRBV7-8 and J is TRBJ2-1; 7 nucleotides align to TRBD2. Losses at the gene ends were 5 bases for V and 3 bases for J; bases not matched to a gene: 10. CDR3 length: 16 residues. Germline V gene lookup returns CDR1 SGHVS and CDR2 FQNEAQ. The CDR3 is CASSPQAGRHYNEQFF. Here the CDR3 DNA reads TGTGCCAGCAGCCCACAAGCGGGGAGACACTACAATGAGCAGTTCTTC.

This chain uses TRBV5-4 with TRBJ1-2; D remains ambiguous. The CDR3 totals 13 residues. V was shortened by 4 bases and J by 6 bases, with 13 bases between the two germline ends. The germline V gene has CDR1 SGHNT and CDR2 YYREEE (reference sequence). The CDR3 DNA is TGTGCCAGCAGCCGCCTCGGCGGCGATGGCTACACCTTC. This sequence encodes CASSRLGGDGYTF. The entire variable domain, with the rest obtained from reference TRBV5-4 and TRBJ1-2, is as follows: ETGVTQSPTHLIKTRGQQVTLRCSSQSGHNTVSWYQQALGQGPQFIFQYYREEENGRGNFPPRFSGLQFPNYSSELNVNALELDDSALYLCASSRLGGDGYTFGSGTRLTVV.

The V gene is TRBV5-8, the J gene TRBJ1-6; tentatively, D is TRBD1 (5 bases). The germline CDR1 and CDR2 sequences are SGHTS and YDEGEE. There are 14 residues in the CDR3. The V end lost 2 bases, the J end lost 10 bases, and 13 bases lay between the germline ends. In DNA, the CDR3 is TGTGCCAGCAGCTTCAGGGTGCTTTTGTCACCCCTCCACTTT. Its translation: CASSFRVLLSPLHF.